What follows are 28 T cell receptor beta chains derived from one specimen sequenced in a study of blood T cell repertoires in COVID-19. Measured with immunoSEQ multiplex PCR; TCRdb has only the in-frame clones, and not every one. The sample holds more than 95,000 clones; roughly 80% are singletons and the top ten take 4.5% to 5.5%. Sequencing used peripheral blood. The receptors originated from a man aged 55 to 70 with acute or convalescent COVID-19.

The rearrangement joins TRBV6-5 to TRBJ2-5; the D gene is possibly TRBD2 (6 bases). The CDR3 totals 15 residues. In germline, CDR1 is MNHEY, CDR2 SVGAGI. V was trimmed by 2 bases and J by 5 bases, leaving 15 bases between them. The CDR3 loop reads CASSYGTAGWETQYF. The CDR3 DNA reads as TGTGCCAGCAGTTACGGTACCGCGGGGTGGGAGACCCAGTACTTC.

Comment on this clone: Sequence at one end of the junction differs from germline and may be a read error. This chain uses TRBV30 with TRBJ2-1; D may be TRBD1 (6 bases). Per germline, CDR1 GTSNPN and CDR2 SVGIG (reference sequence). The CDR3 is 12 amino acids. CDR3 sequence (DNA): TGTGCCTGGAGTGTTAGAACAGGGATAGGAATCTTC. This gives the protein CAWSVRTGIGIF.

The V and J genes are TRBV7-8 and TRBJ1-2, with D unclear. Per the germline V gene, CDR1 is SGHVS and CDR2 is FQNEAQ. This CDR3 is built from 13 residues. V shed 2 bases and J shed 10 bases, with 14 bases lying between them. The CDR3 spells CASSLRQRSDYTF. CDR3 DNA: TGTGCCAGCAGCTTAAGGCAGAGGAGCGACTACACCTTC. Based on the CDR3 plus reference TRBV7-8 and TRBJ1-2, the full variable domain is GAGVSQSPRYKVAKRGQDVALRCDPISGHVSLFWYQQALGQGPEFLTYFQNEAQLDKSGLPSDRFFAERPEGSVSTLKIQRTQQEDSAVYLCASSLRQRSDYTFGSGTRLTVV.

J is TRBJ1-4 and V is TRBV29-1, with 7 bases lining up with TRBD1. V lost 7 bases to trimming and J lost 8 bases; unmatched junction nucleotides: 10. Germline V lookup: CDR1 SQVTM, CDR2 ANQGSEA. There are 13 residues in the CDR3. CDR3 region: CSATEGAGEKLFF. For the CDR3, the DNA is TGCAGCGCTACCGAGGGGGCGGGAGAAAAACTGTTTTTT. Full variable domain (missing parts from reference TRBV29-1 and TRBJ1-4): SAVISQKPSRDICQRGTSLTIQCQVDSQVTMMFWYRQQPGQSLTLIATANQGSEATYESGFVIDKFPISRPNLTFSTLTVSNMSPEDSSIYLCSATEGAGEKLFFGSGTQLSVL.

The chain recombines TRBV7-3 with TRBJ2-1, with 7 bases identical to TRBD2. The CDR3 consists of 19 residues. CDR1 is SGHTA and CDR2 is FQGTGA in the germline V gene. J was trimmed by 6 bases and V by 1 base; bases with no gene match: 18. The CDR3 here is CASSLSPTSLRFTGNEQFF. The CDR3 nucleotides are TGTGCCAGCAGCTTAAGTCCGACTAGCCTGAGGTTCACGGGCAATGAGCAGTTCTTC. Drawing the rest from reference TRBV7-3 and TRBJ2-1, the complete variable domain is GAGVSQTPSNKVTEKGKYVELRCDPISGHTALYWYRQSLGQGPEFLIYFQGTGAADDSGLPNDRFFAVRPEGSVSTLKIQRTERGDSAVYLCASSLSPTSLRFTGNEQFFGPGTRLTVL.

This sequence joins TRBV7-9 and TRBJ1-1, with D hard to call. V lost 0 bases and J 0 bases, leaving 11 bases between the germline ends. From germline, CDR1 is SEHNR and CDR2 FQNEAQ (reference sequence). The CDR3 loop spans 16 amino acids. CDR3 DNA: TGTGCCAGCAGCTTAGCGACATATCCGGTGAACACTGAAGCTTTCTTT. This encodes CASSLATYPVNTEAFF.

This clone was recorded once. The chain is built from TRBV7-2 and TRBJ2-5; D remains unclear. Germline CDR1 and CDR2: SGHTA and FQGNSA. The CDR3 contains 15 residues. The V end was cut by 3 bases, the J end by 0 bases, with 11 bases between. The CDR3 loop is CASSLGQTYQETQYF. CDR3 DNA sequence: TGTGCCAGCAGCTTGGGCCAGACCTACCAAGAGACCCAGTACTTC. Combining the CDR3 with reference TRBV7-2 and TRBJ2-5 gives the whole variable domain GAGVSQSPSNKVTEKGKDVELRCDPISGHTALYWYRQSLGQGLEFLIYFQGNSAPDKSGLPSDRFSAERTGGSVSTLTIQRTQQEDSAVYLCASSLGQTYQETQYFGPGTRLLVL.

The gene calls are TRBV6-1 and TRBJ2-3; D may be TRBD1 (6 bases). Germline V gene lookup returns CDR1 MNHNS and CDR2 SASEGT. V was shortened by 3 bases and J by 9 bases, with 19 bases between the two germline ends. The CDR3 is made up of 15 amino acids. The CDR3 protein is CASSDPGQPGRTQYF. The CDR3 bases are TGTGCCAGCAGTGACCCAGGACAGCCCGGGCGGACGCAGTATTTT.

The chain is built from TRBV3-1 (or the pseudogene TRBV3-2) and TRBJ1-6; D is perhaps TRBD1 (5 bases). CDR3 length: 14 residues. Germline CDR1 and CDR2: LGHDT and YNNKEL (reference sequence). The V gene lost 3 bases and the J gene lost 9 bases, with 12 bases spanning the gap. CDR3 sequence reads: CASSQGQGSSPLHF. The DNA of the CDR3 is TGTGCCAGCAGCCAGGGCCAGGGTAGTTCACCCCTCCACTTT.

V usage is TRBV4-1 and J usage is TRBJ1-2; a weak D match, TRBD1 (5 bases). CDR3 length equals 16 residues. V was trimmed by 0 bases and J by 0 bases, leaving 11 bases between them. The germline V gene encodes CDR1 MGHRA and CDR2 YSYEKL. CDR3 DNA: TGCGCCAGCAGCCAAGAAGGGGTCCGAGCTAACTATGGCTACACCTTC. It specifies CASSQEGVRANYGYTF.

V and J are TRBV2 and TRBJ1-4, with 9 bases identical to TRBD1. V lost 6 bases to trimming and J lost 2 bases; unmatched junction nucleotides: 4. The CDR3 is 15 residues long. Germline assignment: CDR1 SNHLY and CDR2 FYNNEI. CDR3 bases: TGTGCCAGCAGCTTAGACAGGGGGACTAATGAAAAACTGTTTTTT. This encodes CASSLDRGTNEKLFF.

The chain couples TRBV21-1 to TRBJ2-2; the listed D gene, TRBD1, was not tested against the DNA. TRBV21-1 is flagged as a pseudogene. The CDR3 extends over 19 amino acids. The CDR3 spells CASSKVYIRADSSTGELFF. CDR3 nucleotides: TGTGCCAGCAGCAAAGTATATATCCGGGCGGACAGCTCCACCGGGGAGCTGTTTTTT.

This clone was seen a few times. The rearrangement uses TRBV6-5 and TRBJ1-1, with a weak D call TRBD1 (5 bases). V lost 7 bases, J lost 5 bases, and 14 bases lay in between. This CDR3 contains 13 residues. Per germline, CDR1 MNHEY and CDR2 SVGAGI. As DNA, the CDR3 is TGTGCCAGCATCAACTTCGGGGGGACTGAAGCTTTCTTT. This gives the protein CASINFGGTEAFF.

J is TRBJ2-7 and V is TRBV7-2; D is perhaps TRBD2 (5 bases). CDR3 size: 14 residues. The germline CDR1 and CDR2 sequences are SGHTA and FQGNSA. The ends were cut back, 5 bases at V and 0 bases at J, with 11 bases in the middle. CDR3 coding DNA: TGTGCCAGCAGCCCTCAGCGGAGCTCCTACGAGCAGTACTTC. Its protein product is CASSPQRSSYEQYF.

V is TRBV10-3 and J is TRBJ1-4; 8 nucleotides line up with TRBD1. V shed 2 bases and J 8 bases; nucleotides not matched to a gene: 16. Germline V gene data show CDR1 as ENHRY and CDR2 as SYGVKD. The CDR3 extends over 18 amino acids. The CDR3 here is CAISEGFGRGPPREKLFF. DNA of the CDR3: TGTGCCATCAGTGAGGGTTTTGGCAGGGGGCCGCCCAGAGAAAAACTGTTTTTT.

The chain employs TRBV5-8 and TRBJ2-7; 9 nucleotides match TRBD2. The ends lost 10 bases at V and 5 bases at J; junction bases unmatched: 7. The germline CDR1 and CDR2 sequences are SGHTS and YDEGEE. CDR3 size: 12 residues. CDR3 coding DNA: TGTGCCCGAGGTAGCGGGAGCAACGAGCAGTACTTC. Amino acid sequence: CARGSGSNEQYF.

The chain combines TRBV7-8 with TRBJ2-7, with TRBD1 matching over 7 bases. This CDR3 region has 16 residues. The trim removed 2 bases at V and 0 bases at J, leaving 7 bases unmatched. The germline CDR1 and CDR2 sequences are SGHVS and FQNEAQ. The CDR3 loop is CASSLSRDRASYEQYF. CDR3 in DNA: TGTGCCAGCAGCTTATCCCGGGACAGAGCCTCCTACGAGCAGTACTTC.

The chain couples TRBV19 to TRBJ1-1; D remains unclear. The CDR3 loop spans 12 amino acids. Trimming took 7 bases from V and 7 from J, leaving 13 bases between them. CDR1 LNHDA and CDR2 SQIVND come from the germline V gene (reference sequence). This CDR3 reads CASTLEGLEAFF. CDR3 nucleotide sequence: TGTGCCAGTACCTTAGAGGGTCTTGAAGCTTTCTTT.

This clone was detected only a few times. V gene TRBV24-1 combines with J gene TRBJ2-1; 8 bases are a match to TRBD2. CDR3 size: 15 residues. Germline V lookup: CDR1 KGHDR, CDR2 SFDVKD. V dropped 5 bases and J dropped 1; count of bases not matched to a gene: 3. This CDR3 is CATSASGRSYNEQFF. Written as DNA, the CDR3 is TGTGCCACCAGTGCCAGCGGGAGATCCTACAATGAGCAGTTCTTC.

The chain couples TRBV12-3 or TRBV12-4 to TRBJ2-5; D might be TRBD1 (5 bases). Trimming pared 1 base from V and 7 bases from J, leaving 7 bases between. This CDR3 is 12 amino acids long. CDR3 bases: TGTGCCAGCAGTTTAGAGGGGTGGACCCAGTACTTC. Encoded protein: CASSLEGWTQYF.

V and J are TRBV3-1 (or the pseudogene TRBV3-2) and TRBJ1-3, with a weak D call TRBD1 (5 bases). This CDR3 is 20 amino acids long. Germline V CDR1 and CDR2: LGHDT, YNNKEL (reference sequence). Trimming cost V 0 bases and J 0 bases, with 21 bases left between them. CDR3 bases: TGTGCCAGCAGCCAAGAAAGTCCCCTCAGGGTCCCTACCTCTGGAAACACCATATATTTT. This translates into CASSQESPLRVPTSGNTIYF.

The chain links TRBV5-1 to TRBJ2-5; D perhaps matches TRBD2 (6 bases). V lost 3 bases, J lost 5 bases, and 11 bases lay in between. There are 13 residues in the CDR3. Germline assignment: CDR1 SGHRS and CDR2 YFSETQ. The CDR3 protein is CASSWRDRETQYF. In DNA form, the CDR3 reads TGCGCCAGCAGCTGGCGGGACCGCGAGACCCAGTACTTC.

The chain uses TRBV11-2 and TRBJ1-1, with 11 bases aligning to TRBD1. V gave up 5 bases and J gave up 11 bases; unmatched junction bases: 10. This CDR3 is built from 14 residues. Germline-derived CDR1 and CDR2 are SGHAT and FQNNGV. CDR3 residues: CASSEDRGPFDAFF. Written as DNA, the CDR3 is TGTGCCAGCAGCGAGGACAGGGGGCCGTTTGATGCTTTCTTT.

The chain couples TRBV2 to TRBJ2-5, with TRBD2 matching 12 bases. From germline, CDR1 is SNHLY and CDR2 FYNNEI. Unmatched junction bases numbered 8, after V lost 5 bases and J lost 4 bases. The CDR3 sequence is 16 residues long. CDR3 protein: CASSYPLAGGTETQYF. CDR3 in DNA: TGTGCCAGCAGTTATCCCCTAGCGGGGGGGACAGAGACCCAGTACTTC.

The V call is TRBV28, the J call TRBJ2-7; TRBD1 is a possible D gene (6 bases). The CDR3 sequence is 16 residues long. V lost 2 bases to trimming and J lost 0 bases, with 14 bases between them. Germline CDR1 and CDR2: MDHEN and SYDVKM. CDR3 nucleotide sequence: TGTGCCAGCAGTTTAACTGCAGGGGTCATCTCCTACGAGCAGTACTTC. Translating gives CASSLTAGVISYEQYF. Drawing the rest from reference TRBV28 and TRBJ2-7, the complete variable domain is DVKVTQSSRYLVKRTGEKVFLECVQDMDHENMFWYRQDPGLGLRLIYFSYDVKMKEKGDIPEGYSVSREKKERFSLILESASTNQTSMYLCASSLTAGVISYEQYFGPGTRLTVT.

The chain is built from TRBV29-1 and TRBJ1-2; 10 bases agree with TRBD1. The CDR3 runs 17 residues. Germline-derived CDR1 and CDR2 are SQVTM and ANQGSEA. Trimming at V came to 1 base and at J to 5 bases, leaving 13 bases not matched to a gene. As DNA, the CDR3 is TGCAGCGTTGAAGCATGGGACAGGGGCCGTACTTATTATGGCTACACCTTC. Protein sequence: CSVEAWDRGRTYYGYTF.

V is TRBV5-1 and J is TRBJ2-7, with D possibly being TRBD2 (5 bases). From germline, CDR1 is SGHRS and CDR2 YFSETQ. Trimming took off 4 bases at V and 4 bases at J, with 21 bases between the two ends. This CDR3 is built from 16 residues. CDR3 sequence (DNA): TGCGCCAGCAGCGTGGGGATGGCACGCAGCGGATACGAGCAGTACTTC. Its protein is CASSVGMARSGYEQYF.

The chain joins TRBV2 to TRBJ2-3; no definite D call. Germline V gene sequence: CDR1 SNHLY, CDR2 FYNNEI. Deletions cut 7 bases from V and 4 bases from J, with 15 bases between. This CDR3 has 14 amino acids. CDR3 protein: CASNFPSGADTQYF. CDR3 bases: TGTGCCAGCAACTTCCCTTCGGGTGCAGATACGCAGTATTTT.